This is a list of T cell receptor beta chains from one sample in a study of T cell clones after liver transplantation. The assay was immunoSEQ multiplex PCR, and TCRdb's table has in-frame clones only and misses some. The table includes about 68,000 clones, 90% to 95% detected once. The specimen was CD4+ T cells from blood, collected approximately 25 months after liver transplant. These receptors were obtained from a human patient who received a liver transplant. Part of the T cell pool may stem from the graft donor. The CDR3 runs from the conserved cysteine through the conserved F or W. A D gene is named only where the DNA matches it firmly. Rows give clone size only sometimes, using once, few, many, or a class for an expanded clone.

clone size | D gene | J gene | V gene | CDR3 DNA | CDR3 protein
NA | NA | TRBJ2-5 | TRBV25-1 | TGTGCCAGCAGTGAAGGGGGAGAAGAGACCCAGTACTTC | CASSEGGEETQYF
NA | TRBD2 | TRBJ2-1 | TRBV7-8 | TGTGCCAGCAGCGCTAAGACTAGCGGGGACAATGAGCAGTTCTTC | CASSAKTSGDNEQFF
NA | NA | TRBJ2-1 | TRBV5-1 | TGCGCCAGCAGCTTGGCTTCGGCGGGTGAAAATGAGCAGTTCTTC | CASSLASAGENEQFF
few | NA | TRBJ1-3 | TRBV7-8 | TGTGCCAGCAGCTTAGTCGGGGGACGGAGTGGAAACACCATATATTTT | CASSLVGGRSGNTIYF
NA | NA | TRBJ1-1 | TRBV19 | TGTGCCAGTAGTGTCCCTCGAACAAGTGGGACTGAAGCTTTCTTT | CASSVPRTSGTEAFF
NA | TRBD2 | TRBJ2-1 | TRBV28 | TGTGCCAGCAGTTCCTCCGGGACTAGCGGGAGGGGTGAGCAGTTCTTC | CASSSSGTSGRGEQFF
NA | NA | TRBJ1-2 | TRBV28 | TGTGCCAGCAGTGCGGAACACCCCGGGGCAGGGGGCTACACCTTC | CASSAEHPGAGGYTF
NA | NA | TRBJ1-5 | TRBV2 | TGTGCCAGCAGTGAATTCGGCGGAGATCAGCCCCAGCATTTT | CASSEFGGDQPQHF
NA | NA | TRBJ2-3 | TRBV11-3 | TGTGCCAGCAGCTCTTCAGGGAATACGCAGTATTTT | CASSSSGNTQYF
NA | NA | TRBJ2-3 | TRBV18 | TGTGCCAGCTCCCAGTCGGATACGCAGTATTTT | CASSQSDTQYF
NA | NA | TRBJ2-2 | TRBV27 | TGTGCCAGCAGTTTCGGGTACACCGGGGAGCTGTTTTTT | CASSFGYTGELFF
NA | NA | TRBJ2-7 | TRBV5-1 | TGCGCCAGCAGCGGGGCTAGCAAAGGCGAGCAGTACTTC | CASSGASKGEQYF
NA | NA | TRBJ1-5 | TRBV7-6 | TGTGCCAGCAGCTTATCGGGGGGCAATCAGCCCCAGCATTTT | CASSLSGGNQPQHF
NA | TRBD1 | TRBJ2-2 | TRBV5-4 | TGTGCCAGCAGCACACAGACAGGGAAGGGTACCGGGGAGCTGTTTTTT | CASSTQTGKGTGELFF
NA | TRBD1 | TRBJ2-1 | TRBV5-1 | TGCGCCAGCAGCTTGGACAGGGGTAGCTCCTACAATGAGCAGTTCTTC | CASSLDRGSSYNEQFF
NA | TRBD1 | TRBJ1-1 | TRBV7-2 | TGTGCCAGCAGCCCCGGACAGGGCTGGAGCACTGAAGCTTTCTTT | CASSPGQGWSTEAFF
NA | NA | TRBJ2-6 | TRBV5-1 | TGCGCCAGCAGCTTGACAGTCTCTGGGGCCAACGTCCTGACTTTC | CASSLTVSGANVLTF
few | TRBD2 | TRBJ2-7 | TRBV19 | TGTGCCAGTAGCTTGGCGGGAGCCTACGAGCAGTACTTC | CASSLAGAYEQYF
NA | NA | TRBJ2-5 | TRBV7-6 | TGTGCCAGCAGGTCCGGGGCCGAGACCCAGTACTTC | CASRSGAETQYF
once | NA | TRBJ2-2 | TRBV28 | TGTGCCAGCAGTTTATTGGGCTCCGGGGAGCTGTTTTTT | CASSLLGSGELFF
NA | NA | TRBJ2-7 | TRBV11-2 | TGTGCCAGCAGCTTGCTCGGCCAGATAATATACGAGCAGTACTTC | CASSLLGQIIYEQYF
NA | TRBD1 | TRBJ2-1 | TRBV7-3 | TGTGCCAGCAGCTTAAGACAGGGGGAGATGGAGCAGTTCTTC | CASSLRQGEMEQFF
NA | NA | TRBJ2-5 | TRBV5-1 | TGCGCCAGCAGCGTGGGATCACAAGAGACCCAGTACTTC | CASSVGSQETQYF
NA | TRBD2 | TRBJ2-1 | TRBV9 | TGTGCCAGCAGCGCCTCCTCGATAGCGGGACTCTACAATGAGCAGTTCTTC | CASSASSIAGLYNEQFF
NA | TRBD1 | TRBJ1-2 | TRBV7-9 | TGTGCCAGCAGCTACGGACAGGGGATCTATGGCTACACCTTC | CASSYGQGIYGYTF
NA | TRBD1 | TRBJ2-5 | TRBV9 | TGTGCCAGCAGCGTTGGGGGGACAGGGGCGATCGGAGAGACCCAGTACTTC | CASSVGGTGAIGETQYF
NA | TRBD1 | TRBJ2-7 | TRBV28 | TGTGCCAGCAGTCCTTACGACAGGGGCGAGCAGTACTTC | CASSPYDRGEQYF
once | NA | TRBJ2-3 | TRBV5-5 | TGTGCCAGCAGCACCGATATACTACTACGAATTACAGATACGCAGTATTTT | CASSTDILLRITDTQYF
NA | TRBD1 | TRBJ2-3 | TRBV27 | TGTGCCAGCAGTTTATCATTCCGGGACAGGGTAGGCGGTACGCAGTATTTT | CASSLSFRDRVGGTQYF
NA | NA | TRBJ2-1 | TRBV9 | TGTGCCAGCAGCGTATCCGGGAACTCCTACAATGAGCAGTTCTTC | CASSVSGNSYNEQFF
NA | TRBD2 | TRBJ2-7 | TRBV18 | TGTGCCAGCTCACGTCTAGCGGGAGTGGAGGAGCAGTACTTC | CASSRLAGVEEQYF
NA | TRBD2 | TRBJ2-3 | TRBV19 | TGTGCCAGTAGTCCCCGGACGGGAGGGTCAGATACGCAGTATTTT | CASSPRTGGSDTQYF
NA | TRBD2 | TRBJ2-1 | TRBV9 | TGTGCCAGCAGCACAGGACTAGCGGACTACAATGAGCAGTTCTTC | CASSTGLADYNEQFF
NA | TRBD1 | TRBJ2-2 | TRBV30 | TGTGCCTGGAGAGGGACAGGGTTCCCCGGGGAGCTGTTTTTT | CAWRGTGFPGELFF
NA | NA | TRBJ2-1 | TRBV5-1 | TGCGCCAGCAGCTTGGAGGCTAGCGTCAATGAGCAGTTCTTC | CASSLEASVNEQFF
NA | TRBD2 | TRBJ2-7 | TRBV29-1 | TGCAGCGTAGTCAGCGGGAGGGCCCCCTACGAGCAGTACTTC | CSVVSGRAPYEQYF